This T cell receptor beta chain stems from a study of vaccination and CD4 T cells after COVID-19. At the level of the study: The makeup of the convalescents was six males and four females, two of them Hispanic.

Trimming removed 3 bases from V and 8 bases from J, with 14 bases in between. Per the germline V gene, CDR1 is MNHNS and CDR2 is SASEGT. This CDR3 contains 15 residues. Oncomine TCR Beta short-read sequencing was applied to DNA from cultured CD4+ T cells. TCRdb independently ran MiXCR on the PCR reads; one entry per CDR3 protein. Among thousands of distinct CDR3 sequences listed, around 70% were seen once. This clonotype was picked up a small number of times. Its matching antigen is unknown. The treatment here: roughly nine-day PBMC culture with coronavirus spike peptide pools or control peptides (ViraFEST assay).

The sample comprised CD4+ T cells from blood, cultured in vitro. The TCR sequence derives from a human donor who had recovered from COVID-19. This chain joins TRBV6-1 and TRBJ1-6, with a tentative D call TRBD1 (5 bases). CDR3: CASSEISRRDSPLHF. DNA of the CDR3: TGTGCCAGCAGTGAGATTTCCCGCAGGGATTCACCCCTCCACTTT.